These 18 T cell receptor beta chains came from one sample sequenced in a study of PD-L1 blockade in urothelial cancer. Produced via immunoSEQ multiplex PCR; TCRdb's table is partial and in-frame only. The sample records 15,000 or so clones, around 89% being singletons. This sample comprised PBMCs, obtained around atezolizumab (anti-PD-L1) treatment. These receptors were obtained from a man aged 70-80 years with urothelial cancer.

The chain combines TRBV5-4 with TRBJ2-3; D not resolved. CDR3 length equals 14 residues. Between the trimmed V and J ends, which lost 3 bases and 0 bases, there was a span of 8 bases. Germline assignment: CDR1 SGHNT and CDR2 YYREEE (reference sequence). This chain's CDR3 is CASSWALSTDTQYF. The DNA for the CDR3 is TGTGCCAGCAGCTGGGCCCTTAGCACAGATACGCAGTATTTT.

The V call is TRBV5-8, the J call TRBJ2-7; D may be TRBD2 (5 bases). This CDR3 region has 14 residues. The V end lost 7 bases, the J end lost 3 bases, and 17 bases lay between the germline ends. Germline CDR1 and CDR2: SGHTS and YDEGEE. CDR3 in amino acids: CASAADGGGYEQYF. The CDR3 bases are TGTGCCAGCGCAGCGGATGGTGGAGGCTACGAGCAGTACTTC. The whole variable domain, remainder taken from reference TRBV5-8 and TRBJ2-7, is EAGVTQSPTHLIKTRGQQATLRCSPISGHTSVYWYQQALGLGLQFLLWYDEGEERNRGNFPPRFSGRQFPNYSSELNVNALELEDSALYLCASAADGGGYEQYFGPGTRLTVT.

This chain uses TRBV4-1 with TRBJ2-5, with 11 bases matching TRBD2. V lost 0 bases to trimming and J lost 2 bases; unmatched junction nucleotides: 8. The CDR3 is 18 amino acids. Germline V gene lookup returns CDR1 MGHRA and CDR2 YSYEKL. CDR3 loop: CASSQDPGLAGGQETQYF. CDR3 sequence (DNA): TGCGCCAGCAGCCAAGATCCGGGGCTAGCGGGGGGTCAAGAGACCCAGTACTTC.

The chain links TRBV11-1 to TRBJ2-7; perhaps TRBD1 as D (6 bases). The CDR3 is made up of 15 amino acids. From germline, CDR1 is SGHAT and CDR2 FQDESV (reference sequence). Trimming cost V 2 bases and J 1 base, with 12 bases left between them. CDR3 coding DNA: TGTGCCAGCAGCTTATGGGCAGGGGCTTCCTACGAGCAGTACTTC. As protein: CASSLWAGASYEQYF.

The chain recombines TRBV19 with TRBJ2-3; TRBD2 matches at 12 bases. Germline V CDR1 and CDR2: LNHDA, SQIVND (reference sequence). J was trimmed by 6 bases and V by 5 bases; bases with no gene match: 9. CDR3 length equals 16 residues. The CDR3 nucleotides read TGTGCCAGTAGTTCCAGGACTAGCGGGGAGGGGGATACGCAGTATTTT. This translates into CASSSRTSGEGDTQYF.

The chain uses TRBV28 and TRBJ2-1; D perhaps matches TRBD2 (5 bases). CDR1 is MDHEN, CDR2 SYDVKM, per germline. This CDR3 spans 14 amino acids. Trimming took 6 bases from V and 4 from J, leaving 13 bases between them. The CDR3 bases are TGTGCCAGCAGCCCGTACGGGAATTACAATGAGCAGTTCTTC. This codes for CASSPYGNYNEQFF. Supplemented by reference TRBV28 and TRBJ2-1, the full variable domain reads DVKVTQSSRYLVKRTGEKVFLECVQDMDHENMFWYRQDPGLGLRLIYFSYDVKMKEKGDIPEGYSVSREKKERFSLILESASTNQTSMYLCASSPYGNYNEQFFGPGTRLTVL.

The chain is built from TRBV5-1 and TRBJ1-3; weak D call: TRBD1 (5 bases). This CDR3 contains 16 residues. Per germline, CDR1 SGHRS and CDR2 YFSETQ. The V end was cut by 0 bases, the J end by 4 bases, with 14 bases between. The CDR3 sequence is CASSLDPGGIGNTIYF. In DNA form, the CDR3 reads TGCGCCAGCAGCTTGGATCCCGGGGGGATCGGAAACACCATATATTTT.

This rearrangement joins TRBV9 to TRBJ2-3, with TRBD2 matching over 7 bases. Unmatched junction bases numbered 1, after V lost 3 bases and J lost 3 bases. The CDR3 is 13 residues long. Germline V CDR1 and CDR2: SGDLS, YYNGEE. The CDR3 DNA reads TGTGCCAGCAGCGAGGGACTAACAGATACGCAGTATTTT. Its protein is CASSEGLTDTQYF.

The chain links TRBV6-1 to TRBJ2-7; D call uncertain. Germline assignment: CDR1 MNHNS and CDR2 SASEGT. The CDR3 covers 10 residues. V lost 8 bases, J lost 4 bases, and 6 bases lay in between. Here the CDR3 DNA reads TGTGCCAGCGCCCGGTACGAGCAGTACTTC. This gives the protein CASARYEQYF.

The V call is TRBV5-1, the J call TRBJ1-5; 9 bases line up with TRBD1. Germline CDR1 is SGHRS and CDR2 is YFSETQ. The V and J ends lost 5 bases and 6 bases, in that order; junction bases with no gene match: 9. This CDR3 contains 15 residues. The CDR3 loop reads CASSQGQGSGQPQHF. In DNA, the CDR3 is TGCGCCAGCAGTCAGGGACAGGGCTCGGGTCAGCCCCAGCATTTT.

This chain joins TRBV4-1 and TRBJ2-7; 10 nucleotides agree with TRBD1. This CDR3 region has 15 residues. The ends lost 2 bases at V and 2 bases at J; junction bases unmatched: 3. In germline, CDR1 is MGHRA, CDR2 YSYEKL. The CDR3 bases are TGCGCCAGCAGCCAAACCGGGACAGGGGCCTACGAGCAGTACTTC. Its translation: CASSQTGTGAYEQYF.

The chain is built from TRBV5-6 and TRBJ2-1, with 8 nucleotides matching TRBD1. CDR3 length: 14 residues. In germline, CDR1 is SGHDT, CDR2 YYEEEE. V shed 0 bases and J 10 bases; nucleotides not matched to a gene: 6. CDR3 loop: CASSLAQGASEQFF. The CDR3 DNA is TGTGCCAGCAGCTTGGCCCAGGGGGCGAGCGAGCAGTTCTTC.

V is TRBV23-1 and J is TRBJ2-6, with D hard to call. TRBV23-1 falls under the ORF class, with uncertain function. Trimming removed 5 bases from V and 5 bases from J, with 22 bases in between. This CDR3 is built from 18 residues. The CDR3 protein is CASSKYFTQQSRANVLTF. For the CDR3, the DNA is TGCGCCAGCAGTAAATATTTTACGCAACAAAGTCGGGCCAACGTCCTGACTTTC.

The chain combines TRBV7-6 with TRBJ1-1; tentatively, D is TRBD1 (5 bases). CDR1 is SGHVS, CDR2 FNYEAQ, per germline. V lost 5 bases, J lost 6 bases, and 10 bases lay in between. The CDR3 length is 12 residues. CDR3 residues: CASSDQGSEAFF. The DNA for the CDR3 is TGTGCCAGCAGCGATCAGGGCTCTGAAGCTTTCTTT.

The chain's CDR3 is CSVEYRIYGYTF. For the CDR3, the DNA is TGCAGCGTTGAGTACAGGATCTATGGCTACACCTTC. The chain joins TRBV29-1 to TRBJ1-2; perhaps TRBD1 as D (5 bases). The V end was cut by 3 bases, the J end by 4 bases, with 9 bases between. This CDR3 region has 12 residues. CDR1 and CDR2 from the germline V gene are SQVTM and ANQGSEA.

This clone was picked up a small number of times. J is TRBJ1-2 and V is TRBV6-5; D unresolved. Trimming took off 6 bases at V and 4 bases at J, with 12 bases between the two ends. The CDR3 has 13 residues. Germline assignment: CDR1 MNHEY and CDR2 SVGAGI. The CDR3 DNA sequence: TGTGCCAGCAGCCAGCTAGAACTCTATGGCTACACCTTC. Its protein is CASSQLELYGYTF.

The rearrangement links TRBV6-5 to TRBJ2-7, with D perhaps matching TRBD1 (6 bases). Germline values: CDR1 MNHEY, CDR2 SVGAGI. Trimming removed 1 base from V and 0 bases from J, with 10 bases in between. This CDR3 contains 15 residues. CDR3 coding DNA: TGTGCCAGCAGTTACTTAGGACAGAGCTCCTACGAGCAGTACTTC. It translates to CASSYLGQSSYEQYF.

CDR3 amino acids: CASQSQGATEAFF. The CDR3 DNA is TGTGCCAGCCAATCACAGGGGGCCACTGAAGCTTTCTTT. The J gene is TRBJ1-1, the V gene TRBV19; 9 nucleotides line up with TRBD1. This CDR3 has 13 residues. The germline CDR1 and CDR2 sequences are LNHDA and SQIVND (reference sequence). V lost 9 bases and J lost 4; bases outside the gene matches: 6.